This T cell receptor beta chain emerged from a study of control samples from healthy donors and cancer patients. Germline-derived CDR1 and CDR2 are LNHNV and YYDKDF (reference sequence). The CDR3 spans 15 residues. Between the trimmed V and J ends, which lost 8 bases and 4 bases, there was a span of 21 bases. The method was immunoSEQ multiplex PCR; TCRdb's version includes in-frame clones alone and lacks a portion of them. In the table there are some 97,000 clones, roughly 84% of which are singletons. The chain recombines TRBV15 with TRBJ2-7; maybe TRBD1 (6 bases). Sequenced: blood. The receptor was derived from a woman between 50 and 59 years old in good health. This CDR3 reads CATSNSGTRAYEQYF. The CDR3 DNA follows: TGTGCCACCTCTAATTCCGGGACAAGGGCGTACGAGCAGTACTTC.